This TCR beta chain is drawn from a study of PD-L1 blockade in urothelial cancer (dated by TCRdb to 2015 to 2018). Regarding the research as a whole: Every patient began therapy at some point between 2013 and 2015 and was given atezolizumab 1,200 mg intravenously every 3 weeks. Progression-free survival longer than 6 months counted as durable clinical benefit, and TCR features were additionally tested against both progression-free and overall survival. An ECOG performance status of 0 or 1 was recorded for the patients, and 0 to 3 prior chemotherapy regimens had been received by the patients. The study was an exploratory multi-omic analysis of somatic, immune and clinical correlates of response to PD-L1 blockade with atezolizumab in urothelial cancer. Pretreatment blood TCR-seq was available for twenty-nine patients, at least one posttreatment blood collection was obtained for 25 or so patients, and tumor TCR-seq was available for 25 or so patients. Some ten patients reached durable clinical benefit, while about 20 patients did not. In the same patients, whole exome sequencing and RNA sequencing of pretreatment tumors were performed in addition to TCR sequencing. A median of about 140,000 T cells and just over 80,000 unique TCRs was obtained from blood samples, and a median clonality of around 0.072 was observed. Blood samples were analyzed 3 weeks after the start of treatment (second dose) and 6 weeks after the start of treatment. Pretreatment tumor samples, along with matched peripheral blood serially collected before and after atezolizumab treatment, were subjected to TCR sequencing. About 85% of the roughly 29 patients were males with bladder-origin urothelial cancer, and about 65% of the roughly 30 reported a prior smoking history.

As to this clone: The antigen this receptor binds is unknown. No much larger clonotype is one base removed from it; base qualities were not supplied.

Each PCR received spiked-in synthetic TCR analog templates so that absolute template abundance could be estimated from read counts. The immunoSEQ assay was used to amplify TCRbeta CDR3 regions from genomic DNA with bias-controlled V and J gene primers. Rearranged TCRbeta segments were sequenced at approximately 20X coverage. On the study's bioinformatics: Sequencing errors were corrected by clustering, and CDR3s were annotated against IMGT so that V, D and J genes could be assigned. Only productive TCRbeta rearrangements were used in downstream analyses, excluding out-of-frame or stop-codon sequences. To compute clonality, Shannon entropy was normalized by the log of the number of unique productive sequences and then subtracted from one. Clones differing between time points or between blood and tumor were identified by Fisher's exact test with Benjamini-Hochberg correction at adjusted p below 0.01. Sourced from immuneACCESS, this table was stored by TCRdb with only in-frame sequences that have V and J called. A share of the clones is absent; for the studies checked, an unresolved V gene accounts for under half, and the remainder has no known explanation. V and J calls and clone size are those listed in that table; D and trimming were worked out from the DNA. This sample lists nearly 35,000 clones; 84% were detected once. The ten largest clonotypes hold less than 20% of the sample.

General study outcomes and caveats: Because of the small sample size (n = 29) and the many exploratory analyses performed, the results are intended to be regarded as hypothesis-generating. Improved progression-free and overall survival was associated with having pretreatment peripheral blood TCR clonality below the median. Among patients with durable benefit, tumor-associated TCR clones showed greater expansion in peripheral blood 3 weeks after treatment started (n ≈ 23, p = 0.022).

This specimen's time point label, per the study, means: pretreatment peripheral blood. A cohort of 25 to 30 patients with locally advanced or metastatic urothelial carcinoma, treated at Memorial Sloan Kettering on a trial protocol, was included. Peripheral blood mononuclear cells were collected from each patient pretreatment and during treatment, giving between 1 and 8 total time points per patient. The Qiagen DNeasy Blood extraction kit was used to purify genomic DNA from total PBMCs and from tumor samples. PBMCs were collected pretreatment and during treatment, and were isolated and stored as previously described. The specimen comprised PBMCs, sampled around atezolizumab (anti-PD-L1) treatment. This TCR derives from a man between 60 and 70 years old with urothelial cancer.

The bases read TGTGCCAGCAGTTCTACTTTCATGAACACTGAAGCTTTCTTT. Its protein reads: CASSSTFMNTEAFF. Recombination linked TRBV6-1 to TRBJ1-1, with no confidently assigned D gene. From its cysteine to its phenylalanine, the CDR3 spans 14 amino acids. The DNA shown is the 42-base CDR3, in frame from base 1. Relative to germline, V is 5 bases shorter and J is 0 bases shorter, with 10 bases between their ends. CDR1 MNHNS and CDR2 SASEGT are derived from the germline V gene.